A single sample is the source of the 24 T cell receptor beta chains below, sequenced in a study of T cell responses to AZD1222 COVID-19 vaccine (dated by TCRdb to the early 2020s). The time point label, read with the paper, signifies: baseline before first vaccination. The library was prepared using the immunoSEQ multiplex PCR assay. The table was pulled from immuneACCESS by TCRdb, which kept in-frame rearrangements only. Such tables lose some clones; where checked, under half of the loss comes from unresolved V genes, and the rest has no known cause. The sample table lists about 55,000 clones, about 90% of them with a count of one. Jointly, the top ten make up under 2% of the sample. Sequences were derived from peripheral blood, sampled on day 0 of AZD1222 vaccination. The receptors were gathered from an adult in good health.

This rearrangement joins TRBV29-1 to TRBJ1-2; D possibly corresponds to TRBD1 (6 bases). V was trimmed by 6 bases and J by 4 bases, leaving 21 bases between them. The CDR3 runs to 15 residues. Germline values: CDR1 SQVTM, CDR2 ANQGSEA. CDR3 in amino acids: CSVWRAGEFGYGYTF. As DNA, the CDR3 is TGCAGCGTGTGGAGGGCAGGGGAGTTTGGCTATGGCTACACCTTC.

The chain recombines TRBV11-2 with TRBJ1-6, with TRBD1 as a possible D gene (5 bases). The CDR3 contains 14 residues. Germline CDR1 and CDR2: SGHAT and FQNNGV. V was pared by 2 bases and J by 10 bases, with 12 bases between. The CDR3 loop is CASSLPQGVSPLHF. The CDR3 bases are TGTGCCAGCAGCTTACCCCAAGGGGTCTCACCCCTCCACTTT.

The chain is built from TRBV6-5 and TRBJ2-3; 8 bases agree with TRBD2. This CDR3 is 15 amino acids long. Looked up from germline, CDR1 is MNHEY and CDR2 is SVGAGI. Trimming removed 2 bases from V and 6 bases from J; junction bases left unmatched: 7. CDR3 nucleotide sequence: TGTGCCAGCAGTTACCCAGGACTAGCAAGGGATACGCAGTATTTT. As protein: CASSYPGLARDTQYF.

V is TRBV6-6 and J is TRBJ2-4, with TRBD1 matching over 10 bases. The CDR3 sequence is 18 residues long. The V segment lost 5 bases and the J segment 4 bases; nucleotides outside the gene matches: 14. CDR1 and CDR2 from the germline V gene are MNHNY and SVGAGI (reference sequence). The CDR3 sequence: CASSPGMGQGISKNIQYF. The DNA of the CDR3 is TGTGCCAGCAGTCCCGGGATGGGACAGGGGATTTCTAAAAACATTCAGTACTTC.

The rearrangement links TRBV5-1 to TRBJ1-4, with 7 bases lining up with TRBD1. Germline CDR1 SGHRS, CDR2 YFSETQ. V was clipped by 4 bases and J by 8 bases; unmatched bases: 5. The CDR3 runs to 13 residues. This CDR3 is CASSLGTEEKLFF. CDR3 coding DNA: TGCGCCAGCAGCCTGGGGACAGAAGAAAAACTGTTTTTT.

The chain links TRBV6-5 to TRBJ2-3; perhaps TRBD2 as D (6 bases). The V gene lost 4 bases and the J gene lost 0 bases, with 8 bases spanning the gap. The CDR3 length is 14 residues. Per the germline V gene, CDR1 is MNHEY and CDR2 is SVGAGI. The CDR3 DNA is TGTGCCAGCAGTTCTGGGGGGAGCACAGATACGCAGTATTTT. This translates into CASSSGGSTDTQYF.

The J gene is TRBJ2-7, the V gene TRBV3-1 (or the pseudogene TRBV3-2), with D uncertain. Trimming removed 2 bases from V and 1 base from J, with 0 bases in between. The germline CDR1 and CDR2 sequences are LGHDT and YNNKEL (reference sequence). This CDR3 contains 11 residues. The CDR3 protein is CASSQSYEQYF. In nucleotides, the CDR3 is TGTGCCAGCAGCCAATCCTACGAGCAGTACTTC.

The chain has TRBV4-1 and TRBJ1-2; no firm D call. Germline V gives CDR1 MGHRA, CDR2 YSYEKL. The length of the CDR3 is 13 residues. V lost 1 base, J lost 3 bases, and 6 bases lay in between. CDR3 sequence reads: CASSQASDYGYTF. In DNA form, the CDR3 reads TGCGCCAGCAGCCAAGCTTCGGACTATGGCTACACCTTC.

This clone showed up just a few times. The V and J genes are TRBV2 and TRBJ1-2; 8 bases fit TRBD1. After removal of 3 bases from V and 5 bases from J, the junction contained 8 bases not matched to a gene. CDR3 size: 15 residues. Germline loops: CDR1 SNHLY, CDR2 FYNNEI. CDR3 coding DNA: TGTGCCAGCAGTGATGGAGACAGGGGAGTGTATGGCTACACCTTC. Translating it yields CASSDGDRGVYGYTF.

This clone was picked up one time. The V and J genes are TRBV2 and TRBJ2-1, with 11 bases that match TRBD1. In germline, CDR1 is SNHLY, CDR2 FYNNEI. The V segment lost 6 bases and the J segment 7 bases; nucleotides outside the gene matches: 5. This CDR3 spans 14 amino acids. CDR3 coding DNA: TGTGCCAGCAGGTTGGACAGGGGGCAAAATGAGCAGTTCTTC. Translating it yields CASRLDRGQNEQFF.

This chain connects TRBV3-1 (or the pseudogene TRBV3-2) to TRBJ2-6; D gene unclear. The CDR3 consists of 15 residues. V was pared by 4 bases and J by 4 bases, with 11 bases between. Germline values: CDR1 LGHDT, CDR2 YNNKEL (reference sequence). The CDR3 loop reads CASSPRSKGANVLTF. CDR3 DNA sequence: TGTGCCAGCAGCCCCCGATCTAAAGGGGCCAACGTCCTGACTTTC.

The genes are TRBV12-3 or TRBV12-4 and TRBJ1-2; D gene uncertain. This CDR3 is 12 amino acids long. V gave up 1 base and J gave up 6 bases, with 6 bases separating them. In DNA form, the CDR3 reads TGTGCCAGCAGTTTAGGACGAGATGGCTACACCTTC. Amino acid sequence: CASSLGRDGYTF.

The chain has TRBV6-6 and TRBJ1-6, with 9 nucleotides matching TRBD1. The junction had 5 bases not matched to a gene; V was cut back by 5 bases and J by 0 bases. This CDR3 has 17 amino acids. CDR1 is MNHNY, CDR2 SVGAGI, per germline (reference sequence). CDR3 sequence: CASSRGTGSSYNSPLHF. The CDR3 DNA reads as TGTGCCAGCAGTCGGGGGACAGGGAGCTCCTATAATTCACCCCTCCACTTT.

The V call is TRBV7-9, the J call TRBJ1-1; a possible D gene is TRBD1 (6 bases). This CDR3 contains 14 residues. Germline V lookup: CDR1 SEHNR, CDR2 FQNEAQ (reference sequence). Trimming removed 5 bases from V and 7 bases from J, with 17 bases in between. CDR3 loop: CASSGSEDRSEAFF. CDR3 sequence (DNA): TGTGCCAGCAGCGGTTCCGAAGACAGGAGTGAAGCTTTCTTT.

The rearrangement uses TRBV28 and TRBJ2-3; D might be TRBD2 (5 bases). The CDR3 extends over 15 amino acids. The V end was cut by 5 bases, the J end by 1 base, with 13 bases between. Germline lookup yields CDR1 MDHEN and CDR2 SYDVKM. For the CDR3, the DNA is TGTGCCAGCAGTAGTACTAGAGACCGCACAGATACGCAGTATTTT. Residues: CASSSTRDRTDTQYF.

This chain links TRBV19 with TRBJ1-2; 10 bases match TRBD1. The V segment lost 10 bases and the J segment 2 bases; nucleotides outside the gene matches: 10. The CDR3 runs 15 residues. Looked up from germline, CDR1 is LNHDA and CDR2 is SQIVND (reference sequence). The CDR3 region is CAINHRTGGNYGYTF. The CDR3 region has the DNA TGTGCCATCAATCACAGGACAGGGGGAAACTATGGCTACACCTTC.

The CDR3 nucleotides read TGTGCCGGGCGTGGGGACAGGGTTTCTGACTACACCTTC. Its translation: CAGRGDRVSDYTF. The chain employs TRBV30 and TRBJ1-2, with 9 nucleotides matching TRBD1. In germline, CDR1 is GTSNPN, CDR2 SVGIG (reference sequence). The CDR3 length is 13 residues. J gave up 10 bases and V 8 bases, and 14 bases lay outside the gene matches.

This clone was recorded once. This sequence joins TRBV9 and TRBJ1-3; 7 bases are a match to TRBD1. This CDR3 is 16 amino acids long. The germline V gene encodes CDR1 SGDLS and CDR2 YYNGEE. Trimming took 3 bases from V and 0 from J; bases not matched to a gene: 6. The CDR3: CASSGDSTTSGNTIYF. The DNA for the CDR3 is TGTGCCAGCAGCGGGGACAGCACTACCTCTGGAAACACCATATATTTT.

The CDR3 sequence is CASSYGTHSYEQYF. CDR3 sequence (DNA): TGTGCCAGCAGTTACGGCACCCACTCCTACGAGCAGTACTTC. This chain links TRBV6-5 with TRBJ2-7; D is unresolved. Trimming shortened V by 2 bases and J by 0 bases, and 8 bases separated the two germline ends. The CDR3 spans 14 residues. The germline gives CDR1 MNHEY, CDR2 SVGAGI.

This chain links TRBV6-2 or TRBV6-3 with TRBJ2-3, with D hard to call. The CDR3 runs 17 residues. V was clipped by 0 bases and J by 6 bases, with 19 bases between them. Germline V gene data show CDR1 as MNHEY and CDR2 as SVGEGT. The CDR3 sequence is CASSYSVNRAQLDTQYF. The DNA for the CDR3 is TGTGCCAGCAGTTACTCGGTAAATCGGGCACAGCTGGATACGCAGTATTTT.

V usage is TRBV12-3 or TRBV12-4 and J usage is TRBJ1-1; TRBD1 is a possible D gene (5 bases). The CDR3 has 13 residues. V lost 3 bases to trimming and J lost 11 bases, with 16 bases between them. The CDR3 DNA follows: TGTGCCAGCAGTTTGGTGGCAGGGAGTGAGGCTTTCTTT. Its protein product is CASSLVAGSEAFF.

The genes are TRBV9 and TRBJ2-2; D is perhaps TRBD1 or TRBD2 (8 bases each). There are 19 residues in the CDR3. CDR1 is SGDLS and CDR2 is YYNGEE in the germline V gene. The V end lost 4 bases, the J end lost 4 bases, and 26 bases lay between the germline ends. The CDR3 sequence is CASSPTTSGRGLPTGELFF. The CDR3 coding sequence is TGTGCCAGCAGCCCGACCACTAGCGGCAGGGGGCTACCCACCGGGGAGCTGTTTTTT.

A few counts support this clone. V is TRBV7-3 and J is TRBJ2-1, with 12 positions matching TRBD2. Germline CDR1 reads SGHTA; CDR2 reads FQGTGA. The CDR3 covers 16 residues. The J segment lost 6 bases and the V segment lost 5 bases, leaving 8 bases of the junction unmatched. This chain's CDR3 is CASSLTTTSGSNEQFF. The CDR3 DNA reads TGTGCCAGCAGCCTTACCACGACTAGCGGGAGCAATGAGCAGTTCTTC. Full variable domain (remainder filled in from reference TRBV7-3 and TRBJ2-1): GAGVSQTPSNKVTEKGKYVELRCDPISGHTALYWYRQSLGQGPEFLIYFQGTGAADDSGLPNDRFFAVRPEGSVSTLKIQRTERGDSAVYLCASSLTTTSGSNEQFFGPGTRLTVL.

The genes are TRBV6-5 and TRBJ2-3; no clear D gene. The CDR3 spans 13 residues. The V and J ends lost 7 bases and 8 bases respectively, with 16 bases between them. The germline CDR1 and CDR2 sequences are MNHEY and SVGAGI. CDR3 region: CASTPTLQTTQYF. CDR3 in DNA: TGTGCCAGCACCCCCACATTACAGACTACGCAGTATTTT.